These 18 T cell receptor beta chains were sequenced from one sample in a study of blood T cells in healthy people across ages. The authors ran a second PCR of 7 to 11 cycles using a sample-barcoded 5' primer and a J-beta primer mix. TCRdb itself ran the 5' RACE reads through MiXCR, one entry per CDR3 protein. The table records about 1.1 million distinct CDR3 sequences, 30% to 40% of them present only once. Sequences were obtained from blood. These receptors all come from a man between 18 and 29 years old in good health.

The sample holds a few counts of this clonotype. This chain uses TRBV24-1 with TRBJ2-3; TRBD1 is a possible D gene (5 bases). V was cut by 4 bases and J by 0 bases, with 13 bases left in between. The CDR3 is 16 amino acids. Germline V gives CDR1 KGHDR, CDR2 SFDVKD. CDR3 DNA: TGTGCCACCAGTGAGACCGGACAAGTAAGCACAGATACGCAGTATTTT. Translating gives CATSETGQVSTDTQYF.

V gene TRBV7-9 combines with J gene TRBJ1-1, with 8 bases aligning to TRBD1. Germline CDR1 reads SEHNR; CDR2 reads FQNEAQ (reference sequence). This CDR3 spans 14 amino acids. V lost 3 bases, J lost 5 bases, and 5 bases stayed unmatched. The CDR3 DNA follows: TGTGCCAGCAGCTTCCAGGGGGCGCGAACTGAAGCTTTCTTT. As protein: CASSFQGARTEAFF. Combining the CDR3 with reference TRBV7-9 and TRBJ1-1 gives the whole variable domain DTGVSQNPRHKITKRGQNVTFRCDPISEHNRLYWYRQTLGQGPEFLTYFQNEAQLEKSRLLSDRFSAERPKGSFSTLEIQRTEQGDSAMYLCASSFQGARTEAFFGQGTRLTVV.

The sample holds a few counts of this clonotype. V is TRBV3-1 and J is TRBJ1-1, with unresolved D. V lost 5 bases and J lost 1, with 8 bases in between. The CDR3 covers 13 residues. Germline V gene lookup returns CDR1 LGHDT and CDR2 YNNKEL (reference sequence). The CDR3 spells CASSSSPNTEAFF. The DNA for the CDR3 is TGTGCCAGCAGCTCATCACCGAACACTGAAGCTTTCTTT.

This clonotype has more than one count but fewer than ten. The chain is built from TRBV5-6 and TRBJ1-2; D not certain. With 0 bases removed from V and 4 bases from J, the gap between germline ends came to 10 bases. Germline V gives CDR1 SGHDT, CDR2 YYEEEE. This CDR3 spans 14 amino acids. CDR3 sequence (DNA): TGTGCCAGCAGCTTGGAAAGAGATGCCTATGGCTACACCTTC. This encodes CASSLERDAYGYTF. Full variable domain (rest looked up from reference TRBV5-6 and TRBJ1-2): DAGVTQSPTHLIKTRGQQVTLRCSPKSGHDTVSWYQQALGQGPQFIFQYYEEEERQRGNFPDRFSGHQFPNYSSELNVNALLLGDSALYLCASSLERDAYGYTFGSGTRLTVV.

CDR3 region: CASSLARVQSGYTF. The CDR3 DNA follows: TGTGCCAGCAGCTTGGCCAGGGTACAGAGTGGCTACACCTTC. The chain is built from TRBV5-6 and TRBJ1-2; maybe TRBD1 (5 bases). The CDR3 spans 14 residues. Trimming removed 0 bases from V and 7 bases from J, with 13 bases in between. Germline V gives CDR1 SGHDT, CDR2 YYEEEE.

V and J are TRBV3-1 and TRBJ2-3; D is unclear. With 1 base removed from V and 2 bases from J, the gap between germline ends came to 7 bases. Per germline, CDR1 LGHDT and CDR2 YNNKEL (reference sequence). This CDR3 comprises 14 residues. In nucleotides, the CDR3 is TGTGCCAGCAGCCAAGCAATCTTCACAGATACGCAGTATTTT. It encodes CASSQAIFTDTQYF.

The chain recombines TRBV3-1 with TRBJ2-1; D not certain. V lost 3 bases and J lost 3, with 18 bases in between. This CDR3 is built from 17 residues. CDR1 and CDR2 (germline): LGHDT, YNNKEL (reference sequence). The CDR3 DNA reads TGTGCCAGCAGCCACCTTAAGACTGGGAATTTCTACAATGAGCAGTTCTTC. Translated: CASSHLKTGNFYNEQFF.

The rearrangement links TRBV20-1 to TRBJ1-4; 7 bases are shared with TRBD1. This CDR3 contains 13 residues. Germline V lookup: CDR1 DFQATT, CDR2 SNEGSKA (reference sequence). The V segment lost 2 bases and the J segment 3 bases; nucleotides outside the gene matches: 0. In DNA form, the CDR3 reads TGCAGTGCTAGACAGGGGGCTAATGAAAAACTGTTTTTT. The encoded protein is CSARQGANEKLFF.

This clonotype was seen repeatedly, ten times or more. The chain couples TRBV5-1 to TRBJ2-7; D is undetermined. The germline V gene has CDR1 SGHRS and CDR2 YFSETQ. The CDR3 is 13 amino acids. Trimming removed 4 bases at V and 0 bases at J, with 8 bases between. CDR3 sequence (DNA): TGCGCCAGCAGCGACTCAGACTCCTACGAGCAGTACTTC. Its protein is CASSDSDSYEQYF. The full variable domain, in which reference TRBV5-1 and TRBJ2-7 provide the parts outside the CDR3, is KAGVTQTPRYLIKTRGQQVTLSCSPISGHRSVSWYQQTPGQGLQFLFEYFSETQRNKGNFPGRFSGRQFSNSRSEMNVSTLELGDSALYLCASSDSDSYEQYFGPGTRLTVT.

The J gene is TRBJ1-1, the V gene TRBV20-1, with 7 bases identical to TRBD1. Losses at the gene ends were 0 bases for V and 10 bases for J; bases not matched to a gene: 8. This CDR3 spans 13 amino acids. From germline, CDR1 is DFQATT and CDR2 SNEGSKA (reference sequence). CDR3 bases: TGCAGTGCTAGAGATCAACAGGGGCGGACAGCTTTCTTT. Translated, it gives CSARDQQGRTAFF.

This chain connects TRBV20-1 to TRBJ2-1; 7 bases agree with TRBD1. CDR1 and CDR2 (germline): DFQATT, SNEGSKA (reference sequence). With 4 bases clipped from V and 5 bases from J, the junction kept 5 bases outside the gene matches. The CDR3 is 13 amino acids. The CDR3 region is CSAIGTANNEQFF. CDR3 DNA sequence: TGCAGTGCTATCGGGACAGCAAACAATGAGCAGTTCTTC.

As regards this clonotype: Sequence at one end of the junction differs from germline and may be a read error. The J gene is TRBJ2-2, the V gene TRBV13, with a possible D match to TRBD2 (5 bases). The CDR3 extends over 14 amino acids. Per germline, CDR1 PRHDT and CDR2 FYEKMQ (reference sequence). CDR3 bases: TGTGCCAGCAGCAACGGGGTGAACACCAGGGAGCTGTTTTTT. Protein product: CASSNGVNTRELFF.

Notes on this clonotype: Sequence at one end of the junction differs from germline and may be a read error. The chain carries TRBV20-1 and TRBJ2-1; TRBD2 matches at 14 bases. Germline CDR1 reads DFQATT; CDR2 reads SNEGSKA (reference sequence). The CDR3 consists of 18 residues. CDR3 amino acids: CSARDDSGTSGGGNEQFF. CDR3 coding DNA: TGCAGTGCTAGAGATGATTCCGGGACTAGCGGGGGTGGTAATGAACAGTTCTTC.

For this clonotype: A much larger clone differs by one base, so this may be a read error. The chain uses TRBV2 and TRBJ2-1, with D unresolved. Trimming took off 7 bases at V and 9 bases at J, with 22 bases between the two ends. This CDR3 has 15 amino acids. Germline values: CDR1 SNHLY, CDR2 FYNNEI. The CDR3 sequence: CASKRDSLGNGEQFF. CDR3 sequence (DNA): TGTGCCAGCAAAAGAGACTCCCTAGGGAACGGTGAGCAGTTCTTC.

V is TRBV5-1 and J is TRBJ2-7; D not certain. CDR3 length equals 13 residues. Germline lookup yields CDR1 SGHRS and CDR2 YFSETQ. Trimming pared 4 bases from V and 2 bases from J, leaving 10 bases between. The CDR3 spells CASSNRATYEQYF. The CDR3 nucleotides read TGCGCCAGCAGCAACCGGGCAACCTACGAGCAGTACTTC.

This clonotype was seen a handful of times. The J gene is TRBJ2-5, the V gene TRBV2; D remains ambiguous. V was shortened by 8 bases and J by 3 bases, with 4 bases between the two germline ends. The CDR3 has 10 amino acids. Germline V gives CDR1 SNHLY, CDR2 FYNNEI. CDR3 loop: CASQEETQYF. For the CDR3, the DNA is TGTGCCAGCCAAGAAGAGACCCAGTACTTC.

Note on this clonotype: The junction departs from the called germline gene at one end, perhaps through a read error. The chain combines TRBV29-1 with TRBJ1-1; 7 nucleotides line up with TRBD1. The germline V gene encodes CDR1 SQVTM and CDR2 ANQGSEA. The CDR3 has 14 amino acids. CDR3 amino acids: CSVEGQALNTEAFF. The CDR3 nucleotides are TGCAGCGTCGAAGGACAGGCCTTGAACACTGAAGCTTTCTTT. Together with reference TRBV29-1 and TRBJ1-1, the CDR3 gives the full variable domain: SAVISQKPSRDICQRGTSLTIQCQVDSQVTMMFWYRQQPGQSLTLIATANQGSEATYESGFVIDKFPISRPNLTFSTLTVSNMSPEDSSIYLCSVEGQALNTEAFFGQGTRLTVV.

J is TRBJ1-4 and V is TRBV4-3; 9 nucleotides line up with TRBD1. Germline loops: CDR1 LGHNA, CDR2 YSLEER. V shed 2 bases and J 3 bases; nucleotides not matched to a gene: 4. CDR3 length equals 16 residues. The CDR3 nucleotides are TGCGCCAGCAGCCAATGGGACAGGGCCGCTAATGAAAAACTGTTTTTT. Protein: CASSQWDRAANEKLFF.